Below, 23 T cell receptor beta chains from the same sample are listed, as sequenced in a study of shared clonotypes between healthy human individuals (dated by TCRdb to about 2020). Library construction relied on the immunoSEQ multiplex PCR assay. TCRdb limited this immuneACCESS table to in-frame rearrangements with V and J called. A share of clones is missing; checked studies link under half to unresolved V genes, and the rest is unexplained. This sample comprises about 360,000 clones, around 70% of them detected only once. Of the sample, about 10% falls within the top ten clones. Sequencing used memory CD4+ T cells sorted from blood. Per the publication, the cell subset or site label means: CD45RA-negative fraction. These receptors came from a man aged 25-45 years in good health.

This clone was counted a few times. The chain has TRBV18 and TRBJ2-2; 14 positions agree with TRBD2. Germline V gene data show CDR1 as KGHSH and CDR2 as LQKENI. V was clipped by 3 bases and J by 7 bases; unmatched bases: 4. CDR3 size: 16 residues. Here the CDR3 reads CASSPGLAGDGGELFF. The CDR3 nucleotides are TGTGCCAGCTCACCGGGACTAGCGGGAGACGGCGGGGAGCTGTTTTTT.

The chain employs TRBV2 and TRBJ2-5; TRBD2 agrees at 8 bases. The J call is in doubt because the DNA end fits TRBJ2-7 better. This CDR3 is 14 amino acids long. Germline CDR1 and CDR2: SNHLY and FYNNEI. DNA of the CDR3: TGTGCCAGCAGGAGGGAGCGGGAGATGTACGAGCAGTACTTC. Translated, it gives CASRREREMYEQYF.

This clone was found once. The chain is built from TRBV27 and TRBJ1-2, with D possibly TRBD1 on 6 matching bases. The CDR3 is 13 amino acids. Germline V lookup: CDR1 MNHEY, CDR2 SMNVEV (reference sequence). Trimming stripped 5 bases from V and 8 bases from J, with 15 bases between. CDR3 nucleotide sequence: TGTGCCAGCAGTGAGAGGGACACGGACGGCTACACCTTC. This sequence encodes CASSERDTDGYTF.

In its sample, this clone was seen many times. The V call is TRBV28, the J call TRBJ1-1, with D tentatively TRBD1 (6 bases). The CDR3 sequence is 12 residues long. V lost 5 bases and J 4 bases, leaving 8 bases between the germline ends. Germline CDR1 and CDR2: MDHEN and SYDVKM. The CDR3: CASSTGPTEAFF. The CDR3 DNA reads as TGTGCCAGCAGTACAGGGCCCACTGAAGCTTTCTTT.

For the CDR3, the DNA is TGTGCCAGTAGCCGTGGGACAGGGGGACGTACAGATACGCAGTATTTT. This translates into CASSRGTGGRTDTQYF. The J gene is TRBJ2-3, the V gene TRBV19, with TRBD1 identical over 11 bases. J was trimmed by 3 bases and V by 6 bases; bases with no gene match: 8. Per the germline V gene, CDR1 is LNHDA and CDR2 is SQIVND (reference sequence). The CDR3 totals 16 residues.

This clone was observed a handful of times. The rearrangement joins TRBV15 to TRBJ1-5; D ambiguous. The CDR3 extends over 13 amino acids. V was clipped by 5 bases and J by 3 bases, with 8 bases between them. Germline lookup yields CDR1 LNHNV and CDR2 YYDKDF (reference sequence). The CDR3: CATSGLANQPQHF. The CDR3 bases are TGTGCCACCAGCGGGCTGGCCAATCAGCCCCAGCATTTT.

Written as DNA, the CDR3 is TGTGCCAGCAGCGGAGTGGGTCTACTGGCTTCCTACAATGAGCAGTTCTTC. Its protein product is CASSGVGLLASYNEQFF. The J gene is TRBJ2-1, the V gene TRBV7-6; D remains ambiguous. Germline V gene data show CDR1 as SGHVS and CDR2 as FNYEAQ. V was trimmed by 5 bases and J by 1 base, leaving 18 bases between them. The CDR3 has 17 amino acids. Variable domain in full (rest from reference TRBV7-6 and TRBJ2-1): GAGVSQSPRYKVTKRGQDVALRCDPISGHVSLYWYRQALGQGPEFLTYFNYEAQQDKSGLPNDRFSAERPEGSISTLTIQRTEQRDSAMYRCASSGVGLLASYNEQFFGPGTRLTVL.

In its sample, this clone was seen a few times. This chain links TRBV9 with TRBJ2-7; D remains unclear. Trimming shortened V by 0 bases and J by 1 base, and 11 bases separated the two germline ends. Germline loops: CDR1 SGDLS, CDR2 YYNGEE. The CDR3 runs 15 residues. CDR3 nucleotides: TGTGCCAGCAGCGTAGGTAGTATCCAGTCCTACGAGCAGTACTTC. Translating gives CASSVGSIQSYEQYF.

The CDR3 sequence: CASSFVWQAGAGEQYF. In DNA form, the CDR3 reads TGTGCCAGCAGTTTCGTTTGGCAAGCGGGAGCGGGGGAGCAGTACTTC. The rearrangement uses TRBV27 and TRBJ2-7, with 8 bases aligning to TRBD2. CDR3 length: 16 amino acids. Trimming cost V 3 bases and J 7 bases; bases outside gene matches: 14. The germline V gene has CDR1 MNHEY and CDR2 SMNVEV (reference sequence).

The J gene is TRBJ2-5, the V gene TRBV27, with 10 bases fitting TRBD1. Per germline, CDR1 MNHEY and CDR2 SMNVEV (reference sequence). This CDR3 is 16 amino acids long. J lost 2 bases, V lost 3 bases, and 6 bases had no gene match. For the CDR3, the DNA is TGTGCCAGCAGTTTTTGGGACAGGGGCGGTCAAGAGACCCAGTACTTC. Amino acids: CASSFWDRGGQETQYF.

The chain uses TRBV4-3 and TRBJ1-2, with D hard to call. Trimming stripped 0 bases from V and 4 bases from J, with 6 bases between. The CDR3 runs 13 residues. CDR1 LGHNA and CDR2 YSLEER come from the germline V gene. This CDR3 reads CASSQEGVYGYTF. CDR3 nucleotide sequence: TGCGCCAGCAGCCAAGAGGGTGTCTATGGCTACACCTTC.

This clone was detected only once. The genes are TRBV7-9 and TRBJ2-7; tentatively, D is TRBD1 (7 bases). This CDR3 has 14 residues. V lost 2 bases and J lost 6, with 14 bases in between. Germline V gene sequence: CDR1 SEHNR, CDR2 FQNEAQ (reference sequence). CDR3 nucleotides: TGTGCCAGCAGCTTAACTCAGGGGGGAAGCGAGCAGTACTTC. The encoded protein is CASSLTQGGSEQYF.

V is TRBV13 and J is TRBJ1-1, with a weak D call TRBD1 (5 bases). Germline values: CDR1 PRHDT, CDR2 FYEKMQ (reference sequence). This CDR3 has 17 residues. Between the trimmed V and J ends, which lost 5 bases and 5 bases, there was a span of 24 bases. The CDR3 nucleotides read TGTGCCAGCAGCCAATCCGTCTGGGACTTCGGTAGGACTGAAGCTTTCTTT. It translates to CASSQSVWDFGRTEAFF.

The rearrangement links TRBV27 to TRBJ2-1; D possibly matches TRBD1 or TRBD2 (7 bases each). Germline loops: CDR1 MNHEY, CDR2 SMNVEV (reference sequence). This CDR3 contains 17 residues. Deletions cut 5 bases from V and 4 bases from J, with 21 bases between. DNA for the CDR3: TGTGCCAGCAGTCGGGGGGCTCGACAGGGCGGTTACAATGAGCAGTTCTTC. Protein product: CASSRGARQGGYNEQFF.

With respect to this clone: At one end, the junction sequence differs from germline, possibly due to a read error. Other DNA sequences in the same sample also yield this CDR3. The rearrangement links TRBV5-4 to TRBJ1-1; unclear D gene. The CDR3 is 13 amino acids. Germline lookup yields CDR1 SGHNT and CDR2 YYREEE (reference sequence). This CDR3 is CASSLLLNTEAFF. The CDR3 bases are TGTGCCAGCAGCTTGTTGTTGAACACTGAGGCTTTCTTT.

V usage is TRBV5-5 and J usage is TRBJ2-5; the D is unclear. Trimming removed 3 bases from V and 4 bases from J, with 10 bases in between. Germline V gene sequence: CDR1 SGHKS, CDR2 YYEKEE (reference sequence). This CDR3 has 13 amino acids. For the CDR3, the DNA is TGTGCCAGCAGCTCGTATGCCCGAGAGACCCAGTACTTC. This gives the protein CASSSYARETQYF.

The chain couples TRBV19 to TRBJ2-3; 8 bases map to TRBD2. This CDR3 spans 15 amino acids. The ends lost 6 bases at V and 4 bases at J; junction bases unmatched: 9. Germline V gives CDR1 LNHDA, CDR2 SQIVND (reference sequence). This CDR3 is CASSIKRGGADTQYF. CDR3 nucleotides: TGTGCCAGTAGCATAAAACGGGGGGGCGCAGATACGCAGTATTTT.

This chain uses TRBV10-3 with TRBJ1-2; the D is unclear. The CDR3 spans 15 residues. The germline V and J ends were trimmed by 3 bases and 0 bases, with 11 bases remaining between them. Germline CDR1 reads ENHRY; CDR2 reads SYGVKD. The CDR3 DNA is TGTGCCATCAGTGATGAGGGTTTTGCTAACTATGGCTACACCTTC. Translation gives CAISDEGFANYGYTF.

The V gene is TRBV9, the J gene TRBJ2-1, with D perhaps TRBD1 or TRBD2 (5 bases each). The V gene lost 3 bases and the J gene lost 7 bases, with 17 bases spanning the gap. CDR1 and CDR2 (germline): SGDLS, YYNGEE. The CDR3 contains 15 residues. The DNA for the CDR3 is TGTGCCAGCAGCGCCGGGACCCTGGGGATTAATGAGCAGTTCTTC. This encodes CASSAGTLGINEQFF.

This chain joins TRBV5-4 and TRBJ1-6; D is uncertain. Trimming took off 4 bases at V and 6 bases at J, with 14 bases between the two ends. Germline V gene sequence: CDR1 SGHNT, CDR2 YYREEE (reference sequence). This CDR3 comprises 15 residues. The CDR3 region is CASSLDGNANSPLHF. DNA for the CDR3: TGTGCCAGCAGCCTGGACGGGAACGCTAATTCACCCCTCCACTTT.

V and J are TRBV12-5 and TRBJ1-2; tentatively, D is TRBD1 (5 bases). The V gene lost 4 bases and the J gene lost 6 bases, with 15 bases spanning the gap. Germline V gene lookup returns CDR1 LGHNT and CDR2 FRNRAP. This CDR3 contains 14 residues. In DNA, the CDR3 is TGTGCTAGTGGTTACCCTAGGGGACCAAATGGCTACACCTTC. Translating it yields CASGYPRGPNGYTF.

This clone was observed a handful of times. The CDR3 here is CSASLVNEQFF. The CDR3 DNA reads as TGCAGTGCTAGTTTGGTCAATGAGCAGTTCTTC. The rearrangement links TRBV20-1 to TRBJ2-1; the D is unclear. V dropped 3 bases and J dropped 6 bases, with 6 bases sitting between them. CDR1 is DFQATT and CDR2 is SNEGSKA in the germline V gene (reference sequence). The CDR3 length is 11 residues.

This clone has more than one count but fewer than ten. The same CDR3 can be traced to other DNA sequences in this sample. CDR3 DNA sequence: TGTGCCAGCAGTGGCCAAGAGACCCAGTACTTC. Translating it yields CASSGQETQYF. The J gene is TRBJ2-5, the V gene TRBV2; D gene ambiguous. Germline V lookup: CDR1 SNHLY, CDR2 FYNNEI. This CDR3 has 11 amino acids. Trimming removed 4 bases at V and 1 base at J, with 1 base between.